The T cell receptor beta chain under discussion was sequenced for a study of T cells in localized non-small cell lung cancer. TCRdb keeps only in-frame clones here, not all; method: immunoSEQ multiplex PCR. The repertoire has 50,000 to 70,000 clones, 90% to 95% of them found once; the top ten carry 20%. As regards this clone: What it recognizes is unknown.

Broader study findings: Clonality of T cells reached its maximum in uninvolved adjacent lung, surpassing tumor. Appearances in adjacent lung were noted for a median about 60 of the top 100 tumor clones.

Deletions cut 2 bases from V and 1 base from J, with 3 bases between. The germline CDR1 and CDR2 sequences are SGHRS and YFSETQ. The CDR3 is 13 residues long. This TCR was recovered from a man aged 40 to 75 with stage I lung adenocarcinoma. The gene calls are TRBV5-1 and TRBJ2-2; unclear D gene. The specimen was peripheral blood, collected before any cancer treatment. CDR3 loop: CASSLGNTGELFF. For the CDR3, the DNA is TGCGCCAGCAGCTTAGGGAACACCGGGGAGCTGTTTTTT.